This is a list of T cell receptor beta chains from one sample in a study of PD-1 blockade in classical Hodgkin lymphoma. The data were produced by immunoSEQ multiplex PCR, yet TCRdb's version contains in-frame clones alone and is incomplete. The repertoire holds 25,000 to 30,000 clones, with just under 80% as singletons. The sequencing here drew on peripheral blood mononuclear cells (PBMCs), taken before the second cycle of nivolumab. The receptors shown here come from a human donor with classical Hodgkin lymphoma. Both conserved end residues are part of each CDR3. The D gene is left open where the match is weak. Clone size is shown for a subset of rows, as once, few, many or a class of expanded clone.

CDR3 protein	CDR3 DNA	J gene	clone size	D gene	V gene
CASGLEGAVGRNTIYF	TGTGCCAGCGGCTTAGAAGGGGCGGTGGGGAGAAACACCATATATTTT	TRBJ1-3	NA	NA	TRBV7-8
CASSLGYRDDEAFF	TGTGCCAGCAGCTTAGGGTACAGGGATGATGAAGCTTTCTTT	TRBJ1-1	NA	NA	TRBV11-2
CASSRGQGADEAFF	TGTGCCAGCAGCCGGGGACAGGGGGCAGATGAAGCTTTCTTT	TRBJ1-1	NA	TRBD1	TRBV7-9
CASSPRTGLVSPLHF	TGCGCCAGCAGCCCGAGGACAGGGTTGGTTTCACCCCTCCACTTT	TRBJ1-6	NA	TRBD1	TRBV5-1
CASSIQMNTEAFF	TGTGCCAGTAGTATTCAAATGAACACTGAAGCTTTCTTT	TRBJ1-1	NA	NA	TRBV19
CASSFRTSLSGELFF	TGTGCCAGCAGCTTCCGGACTAGTCTCTCCGGGGAGCTGTTTTTT	TRBJ2-2	NA	TRBD2	TRBV13
CASSNRVLRETQYF	TGTGCCAGTAGTAACAGGGTCCTGAGGGAGACCCAGTACTTC	TRBJ2-5	NA	NA	TRBV19
CASSGRTNYGYTF	TGTGCCAGCAGTGGCCGCACGAACTATGGCTACACCTTC	TRBJ1-2	NA	NA	TRBV6-4
CASSEARGVGSYNEQFF	TGTGCCAGCAGTGAAGCTAGAGGCGTTGGGTCCTACAATGAGCAGTTCTTC	TRBJ2-1	NA	NA	TRBV6-1
CASTRSPLFNTEAFF	TGTGCCAGCACCCGAAGTCCGCTCTTTAACACTGAAGCTTTCTTT	TRBJ1-1	NA	NA	TRBV2
CASKGGDGTNYGYTF	TGTGCCAGCAAGGGCGGGGATGGGACTAACTATGGCTACACCTTC	TRBJ1-2	NA	NA	TRBV6-6
CASSLKGNQPQHF	TGTGCCAGCAGCTTAAAAGGAAATCAGCCCCAGCATTTT	TRBJ1-5	NA	NA	TRBV7-2
CASSQVRDPPKRAFF	TGCGCCAGCAGCCAAGTCCGGGATCCCCCTAAGCGAGCTTTCTTT	TRBJ1-1	once	NA	TRBV4-3
CASSQMGEVLFF	TGCGCCAGCAGCCAGATGGGGGAGGTTCTGTTTTTT	TRBJ1-4	few	NA	TRBV4-3
CASSLITPAVIRNTEAFF	TGTGCCAGCAGCTTAATAACTCCCGCAGTAATCAGGAACACTGAAGCTTTCTTT	TRBJ1-1	NA	NA	TRBV7-3
CASSPFRATQYF	TGTGCCAGCAGCCCTTTCAGGGCGACCCAGTACTTC	TRBJ2-5	NA	NA	TRBV7-6
CASSQEMYGNTEAFF	TGCGCCAGCAGCCAAGAAATGTACGGGAACACTGAAGCTTTCTTT	TRBJ1-1	NA	NA	TRBV4-3
CAWSVLRKDYEQYF	TGTGCCTGGAGTGTACTTCGAAAGGACTACGAGCAGTACTTC	TRBJ2-7	NA	NA	TRBV30
CASSFSLDQDYEQYF	TGTGCCAGCAGCTTTTCACTAGACCAAGATTACGAGCAGTACTTC	TRBJ2-7	NA	NA	TRBV5-6
CASSYSRPPNEKLFF	TGTGCCAGCAGTTACTCGAGGCCTCCTAATGAAAAACTGTTTTTT	TRBJ1-4	NA	NA	TRBV6-5
CASSSTGGVQETQYF	TGTGCCAGCAGCTCCACGGGGGGGGTACAAGAGACCCAGTACTTC	TRBJ2-5	NA	TRBD2	TRBV9
CASRTGMNTEAFF	TGTGCCAGCAGGACAGGGATGAACACTGAAGCTTTCTTT	TRBJ1-1	NA	TRBD1	TRBV2
CAISESLAGGSTDTQYF	TGTGCCATCAGTGAGTCCCTAGCGGGGGGGAGCACAGATACGCAGTATTTT	TRBJ2-3	NA	TRBD2	TRBV10-3
CASSLGDRDTGELFF	TGCGCCAGCAGCTTGGGGGACAGGGACACCGGGGAGCTGTTTTTT	TRBJ2-2	NA	TRBD1	TRBV5-1
CASSLRNSHSGNTIYF	TGTGCCAGCAGCTTAAGAAACAGTCACTCTGGAAACACCATATATTTT	TRBJ1-3	NA	NA	TRBV7-9
CASSQATTGELFF	TGTGCCAGCAGCCAGGCGACCACCGGGGAGCTGTTTTTT	TRBJ2-2	NA	NA	TRBV14
CAISPGTGGEKLFF	TGTGCCATCTCCCCCGGGACAGGGGGAGAAAAACTGTTTTTT	TRBJ1-4	NA	TRBD1	TRBV25-1
CASSQSWGESYGYTF	TGCGCCAGCAGCCAATCCTGGGGTGAAAGCTATGGCTACACCTTC	TRBJ1-2	NA	NA	TRBV4-3
CASSQDTVPNEKLFF	TGCGCCAGCAGCCAAGATACCGTCCCTAATGAAAAACTGTTTTTT	TRBJ1-4	NA	NA	TRBV4-3
CAISEGGEQYF	TGTGCCATCAGTGAGGGGGGCGAGCAGTACTTC	TRBJ2-7	NA	NA	TRBV10-3
CASSTGTASDELFF	TGTGCCAGCAGTACCGGGACGGCTAGCGATGAACTGTTTTTT	TRBJ1-4	NA	NA	TRBV6-5
CASSYRAHNEQFF	TGTGCCAGCAGTTACCGGGCCCACAATGAGCAGTTCTTC	TRBJ2-1	NA	NA	TRBV6-7
CASSEQLEQFF	TGTGCCAGCAGTGAACAACTTGAGCAGTTCTTC	TRBJ2-1	NA	NA	TRBV6-1
CASSLQDLTGVRSPLHF	TGTGCCAGCAGCTTACAAGACCTTACAGGGGTTAGGTCACCCCTCCACTTT	TRBJ1-6	NA	TRBD1	TRBV5-6
CASHRTSGSSSYNEQFF	TGTGCCAGTCATCGGACTAGCGGGTCCAGCTCCTACAATGAGCAGTTCTTC	TRBJ2-1	NA	TRBD2	TRBV28
CAISPTGLNTEAFF	TGTGCCATCTCCCCCACGGGGTTGAACACTGAAGCTTTCTTT	TRBJ1-1	once	NA	TRBV10-3
CASSLGALSTDTQYF	TGTGCCAGCTCGTTAGGGGCGCTTAGCACAGATACGCAGTATTTT	TRBJ2-3	NA	NA	TRBV19
CASSQDTARPYGEKLFF	TGTGCCAGCAGCCAAGACACGGCAAGGCCTTACGGTGAAAAACTGTTTTTT	TRBJ1-4	NA	NA	TRBV4-2
CASSAGLGPYEQYF	TGTGCCAGCAGCGCGGGACTAGGGCCTTACGAGCAGTACTTC	TRBJ2-7	NA	TRBD2	TRBV7-2
CASSYLNGQPQHF	TGTGCCAGCAGTTACTTGAACGGTCAGCCCCAGCATTTT	TRBJ1-5	NA	NA	TRBV6-6
CASRAGTGGHNEQFF	TGTGCCAGCAGAGCCGGGACAGGGGGCCACAATGAGCAGTTCTTC	TRBJ2-1	NA	TRBD1	TRBV6-5